This T cell receptor beta chain was retrieved from a study of T cells after yellow fever vaccination. Study summary: Fractions of low cell number were prepared using SMART-Seq v4 Ultra Low Input. Findings of the study overall: In post-booster samples, most primary-vaccination clones reappeared (about 95% CD4, approximately 91% CD8). Clonotypes appearing in both CD4 and CD8 compartments existed, and their share was small.

This clonotype was found a few times. The antigen is unknown. For TCR, cDNA came from 5'RACE template switching, which added a universal primer site and UMIs. MiXCR was run by TCRdb on the 5' RACE reads, yielding one entry per CDR3 protein. Counted here are some 350,000 distinct CDR3 sequences, roughly 4.3% occurring once; the ten biggest clones make up about 24%. There are 15 residues in the CDR3. The V segment lost 5 bases and the J segment 1 base; nucleotides outside the gene matches: 5. The germline CDR1 and CDR2 sequences are LNHDA and SQIVND (reference sequence). V usage is TRBV19 and J usage is TRBJ1-5; 7 nucleotides agree with TRBD1. The clonotype was recovered from a young man who received the YFV17D yellow fever vaccine. Specimen: PBMCs, collected 5 days after the yellow fever booster vaccination. The CDR3 region has the DNA TGTGCCAGTAGTTGGGACAGTGCGAGCAATCAGCCCCAGCATTTT. Translating gives CASSWDSASNQPQHF. The variable domain in full, with the rest retrieved from reference TRBV19 and TRBJ1-5, is DGGITQSPKYLFRKEGQNVTLSCEQNLNHDAMYWYRQDPGQGLRLIYYSQIVNDFQKGDIAEGYSVSREKKESFPLTVTSAQKNPTAFYLCASSWDSASNQPQHFGDGTRLSIL.